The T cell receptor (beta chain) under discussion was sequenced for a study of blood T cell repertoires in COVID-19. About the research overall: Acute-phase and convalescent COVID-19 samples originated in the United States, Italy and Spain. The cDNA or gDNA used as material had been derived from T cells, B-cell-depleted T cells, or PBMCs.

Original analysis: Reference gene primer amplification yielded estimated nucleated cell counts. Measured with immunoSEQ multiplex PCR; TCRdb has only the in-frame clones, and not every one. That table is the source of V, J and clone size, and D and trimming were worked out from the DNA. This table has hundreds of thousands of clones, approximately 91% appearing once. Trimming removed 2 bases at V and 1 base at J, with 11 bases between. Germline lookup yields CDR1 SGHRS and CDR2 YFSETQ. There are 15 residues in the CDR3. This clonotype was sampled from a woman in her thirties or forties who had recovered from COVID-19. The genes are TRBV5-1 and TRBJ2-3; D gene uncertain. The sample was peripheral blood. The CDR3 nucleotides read TGCGCCAGCAGCTTTAACAACCCTCGCACAGATACGCAGTATTTT. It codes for CASSFNNPRTDTQYF.